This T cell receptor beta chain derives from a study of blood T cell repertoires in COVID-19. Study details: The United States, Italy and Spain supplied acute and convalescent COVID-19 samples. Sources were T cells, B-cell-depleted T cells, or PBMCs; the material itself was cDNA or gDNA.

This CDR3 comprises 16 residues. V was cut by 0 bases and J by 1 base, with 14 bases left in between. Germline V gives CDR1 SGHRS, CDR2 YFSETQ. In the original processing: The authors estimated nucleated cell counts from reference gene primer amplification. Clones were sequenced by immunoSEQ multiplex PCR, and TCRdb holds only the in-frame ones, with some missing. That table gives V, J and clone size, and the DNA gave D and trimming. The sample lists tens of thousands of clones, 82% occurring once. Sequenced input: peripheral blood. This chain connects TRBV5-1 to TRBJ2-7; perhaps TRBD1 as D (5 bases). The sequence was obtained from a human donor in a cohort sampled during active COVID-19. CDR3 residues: CASSLGQSSKSYEQYF. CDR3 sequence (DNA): TGCGCCAGCAGCTTGGGACAGTCTAGTAAGTCCTACGAGCAGTACTTC.